This T cell receptor beta chain is drawn from a study of blood T cells in healthy people across ages. A second 7 to 11 cycle PCR used barcoded and J-beta primers. MiXCR, applied by TCRdb to the 5' RACE reads, yields one record per CDR3 protein. The profile shows around 700,000 distinct CDR3 sequences, around 25% of them singletons. This clonotype was counted between two and nine times. Russia was home to the donors, healthy Caucasian individuals aged 6 to 90. This CDR3 comprises 16 residues. CDR1 SGHAT and CDR2 FQNNGV come from the germline V gene. Trimming took off 2 bases at V and 3 bases at J, with 14 bases between the two ends. This same sample was also taken into another study, of T cells of mothers and their children. That paper notes: Each mother yielded more than 9 million TCR beta CDR3 reads. Each child yielded some 3 million reads. There were no persistent microchimeric T cell clones detected.

The TCR originated in a boy between 10 and 17 years old in good health. Sequences were obtained from blood. The genes are TRBV11-2 and TRBJ2-4; tentative D call: TRBD1 (6 bases). Here the CDR3 reads CASSLFRGSGKNIQYF. In nucleotides, the CDR3 is TGTGCCAGCAGCTTATTCAGGGGATCGGGCAAAAACATTCAGTACTTC.